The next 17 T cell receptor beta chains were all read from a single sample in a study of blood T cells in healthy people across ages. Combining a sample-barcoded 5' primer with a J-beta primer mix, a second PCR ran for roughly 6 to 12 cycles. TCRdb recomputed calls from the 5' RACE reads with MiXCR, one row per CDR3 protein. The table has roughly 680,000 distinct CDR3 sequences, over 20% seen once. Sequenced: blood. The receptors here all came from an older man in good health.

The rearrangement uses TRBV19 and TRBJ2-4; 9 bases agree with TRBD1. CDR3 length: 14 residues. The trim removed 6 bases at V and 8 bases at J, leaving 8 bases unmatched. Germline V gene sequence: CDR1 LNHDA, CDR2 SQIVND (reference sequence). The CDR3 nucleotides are TGTGCCAGTAGCCGGGGACAGGGAGTGGACATTCAGTACTTC. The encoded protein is CASSRGQGVDIQYF.

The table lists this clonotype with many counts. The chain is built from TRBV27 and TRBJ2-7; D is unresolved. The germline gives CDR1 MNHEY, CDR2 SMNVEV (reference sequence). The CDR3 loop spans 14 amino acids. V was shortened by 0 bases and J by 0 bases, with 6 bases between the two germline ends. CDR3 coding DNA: TGTGCCAGCAGTTTATCAGTCAACTCCTACGAGCAGTACTTC. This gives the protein CASSLSVNSYEQYF.

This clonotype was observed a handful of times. Here the CDR3 DNA reads TGTGCCAGCAGCTTTGGAGGGGGCGGTGGCTACACCTTC. It yields the protein CASSFGGGGGYTF. The chain employs TRBV7-2 and TRBJ1-2; 7 nucleotides match TRBD1. The ends lost 3 bases at V and 7 bases at J; junction bases unmatched: 5. CDR3 length: 13 residues. The germline gives CDR1 SGHTA, CDR2 FQGNSA.

The CDR3 coding sequence is TGTGCCAGCACCGGGGGTAAAGAAGAGACCCAGTACTTC. This encodes CASTGGKEETQYF. The chain couples TRBV21-1 to TRBJ2-5; the listed D gene, TRBD1, was not tested against the DNA. TRBV21-1 is a known pseudogene. The CDR3 has 13 amino acids.

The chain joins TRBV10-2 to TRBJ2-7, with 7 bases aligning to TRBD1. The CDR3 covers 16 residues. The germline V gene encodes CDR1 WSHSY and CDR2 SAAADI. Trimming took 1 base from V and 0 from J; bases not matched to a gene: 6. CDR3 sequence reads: CASSELGTVSSYEQYF. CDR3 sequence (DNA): TGCGCCAGCAGTGAGTTGGGGACAGTGAGCTCCTACGAGCAGTACTTC.

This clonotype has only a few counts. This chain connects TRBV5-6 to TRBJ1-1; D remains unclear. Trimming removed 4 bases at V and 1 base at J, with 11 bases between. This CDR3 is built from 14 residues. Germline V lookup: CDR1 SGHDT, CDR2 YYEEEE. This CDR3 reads CASSHGEKNTEAFF. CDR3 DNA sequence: TGTGCCAGCAGCCATGGTGAGAAGAACACTGAAGCTTTCTTT.

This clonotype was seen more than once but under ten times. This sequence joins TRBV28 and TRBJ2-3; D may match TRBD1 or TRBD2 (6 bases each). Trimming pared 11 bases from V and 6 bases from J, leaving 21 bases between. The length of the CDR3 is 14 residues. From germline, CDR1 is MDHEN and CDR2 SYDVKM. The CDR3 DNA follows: TGTGCCGGACAAGTCGGGGGCATGGGGGATACGCAGTATTTT. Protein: CAGQVGGMGDTQYF.

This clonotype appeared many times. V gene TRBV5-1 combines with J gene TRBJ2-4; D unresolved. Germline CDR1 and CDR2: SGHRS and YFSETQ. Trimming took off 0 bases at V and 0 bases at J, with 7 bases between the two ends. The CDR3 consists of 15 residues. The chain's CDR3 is CASSLGIGAKNIQYF. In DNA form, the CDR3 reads TGCGCCAGCAGCTTGGGCATAGGAGCCAAAAACATTCAGTACTTC.

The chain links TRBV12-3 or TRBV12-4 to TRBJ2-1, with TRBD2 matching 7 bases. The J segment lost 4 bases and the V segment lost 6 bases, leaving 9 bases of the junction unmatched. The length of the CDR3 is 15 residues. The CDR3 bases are TGTGCCAGCAGCCGATCTAGCGGTACTTACAATGAGCAGTTCTTC. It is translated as CASSRSSGTYNEQFF.

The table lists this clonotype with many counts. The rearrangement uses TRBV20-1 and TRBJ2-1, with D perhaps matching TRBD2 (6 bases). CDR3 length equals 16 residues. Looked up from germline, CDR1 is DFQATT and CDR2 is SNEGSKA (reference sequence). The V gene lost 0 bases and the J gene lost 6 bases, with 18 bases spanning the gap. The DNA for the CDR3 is TGCAGTGCTAGAGACCTAACTAGCACCAGTGGCAATGAGCAGTTCTTC. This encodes CSARDLTSTSGNEQFF.

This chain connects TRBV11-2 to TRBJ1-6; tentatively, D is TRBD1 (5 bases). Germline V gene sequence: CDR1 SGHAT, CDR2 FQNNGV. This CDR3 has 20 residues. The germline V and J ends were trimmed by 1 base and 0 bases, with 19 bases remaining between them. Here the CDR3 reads CASSLGGGTLRSSYNSPLHF. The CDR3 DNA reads TGTGCCAGCAGCTTAGGGGGGGGGACCCTAAGGAGCTCCTATAATTCACCCCTCCACTTT.

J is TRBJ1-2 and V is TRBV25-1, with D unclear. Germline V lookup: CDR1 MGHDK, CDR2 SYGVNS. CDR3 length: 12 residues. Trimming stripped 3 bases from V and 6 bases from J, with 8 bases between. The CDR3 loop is CASSDSGNGYTF. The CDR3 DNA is TGTGCCAGCAGTGACTCGGGAAATGGCTACACCTTC.

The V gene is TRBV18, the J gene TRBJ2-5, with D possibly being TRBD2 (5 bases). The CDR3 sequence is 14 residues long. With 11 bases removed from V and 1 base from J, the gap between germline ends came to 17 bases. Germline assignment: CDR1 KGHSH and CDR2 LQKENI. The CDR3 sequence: CADSPRETQETQYF. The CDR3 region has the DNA TGTGCCGACTCACCTCGGGAAACCCAAGAGACCCAGTACTTC.

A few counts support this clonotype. CDR3 bases: TGTGCCAGCAGCTTAATTGGTGGGGGGGCCTACGAGCAGTACTTC. Protein: CASSLIGGGAYEQYF. The V gene is TRBV7-3, the J gene TRBJ2-5, with 7 nucleotides matching TRBD2. The J call may be in error: the DNA end matches TRBJ2-7 better. The CDR3 totals 15 residues. In germline, CDR1 is SGHTA, CDR2 FQGTGA.

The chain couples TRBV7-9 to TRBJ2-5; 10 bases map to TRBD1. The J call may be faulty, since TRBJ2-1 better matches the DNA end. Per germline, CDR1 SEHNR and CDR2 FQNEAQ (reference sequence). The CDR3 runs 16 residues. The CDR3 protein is CASSPLGQGLVDEQFF. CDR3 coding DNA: TGTGCCAGCAGCCCCTTGGGACAGGGGTTAGTCGATGAGCAGTTCTTC.

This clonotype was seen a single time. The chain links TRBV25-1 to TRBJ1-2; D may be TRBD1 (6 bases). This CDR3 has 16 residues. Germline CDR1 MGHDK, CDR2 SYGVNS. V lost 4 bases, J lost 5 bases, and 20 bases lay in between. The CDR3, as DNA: TGTGCCAGCAGTGGGCCCTCACAGGGCTTTAGTTATGGCTACACCTTC. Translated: CASSGPSQGFSYGYTF.

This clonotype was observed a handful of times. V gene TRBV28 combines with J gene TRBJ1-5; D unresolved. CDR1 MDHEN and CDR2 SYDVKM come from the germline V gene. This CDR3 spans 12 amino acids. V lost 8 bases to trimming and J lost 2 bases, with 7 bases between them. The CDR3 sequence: CASVRGNQPQHF. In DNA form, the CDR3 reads TGTGCCAGCGTAAGAGGCAATCAGCCCCAGCATTTT.